These 11 T cell receptor beta chains were all obtained from the same sample, sequenced in a study of beta chain features in type 1 diabetes. cDNA synthesis used the whole RNA isolate, giving expressed TCRB sequences. The assay was immunoSEQ multiplex PCR, and TCRdb's table has in-frame clones only and misses some. The table shows roughly 500,000 clones, with about an eighth occurring only once. Source material: naive CD4+ T cells from blood. The receptors shown here come from a woman aged 18-35 years in good health.

The chain uses TRBV7-3 and TRBJ2-1; the D is unclear. V was shortened by 4 bases and J by 10 bases, with 17 bases between the two germline ends. This CDR3 contains 14 residues. Germline V gene lookup returns CDR1 SGHTA and CDR2 FQGTGA. The CDR3 DNA follows: TGTGCCAGCAGCTCGTCGAATCATAAGGGCGAGCAGTTCTTC. Protein product: CASSSSNHKGEQFF. Full variable domain (missing parts from reference TRBV7-3 and TRBJ2-1): GAGVSQTPSNKVTEKGKYVELRCDPISGHTALYWYRQSLGQGPEFLIYFQGTGAADDSGLPNDRFFAVRPEGSVSTLKIQRTERGDSAVYLCASSSSNHKGEQFFGPGTRLTVL.

This clone was seen a handful of times. This rearrangement joins TRBV18 to TRBJ2-6; no reliable D call. The length of the CDR3 is 16 residues. Germline V lookup: CDR1 KGHSH, CDR2 LQKENI. The ends were cut back, 2 bases at V and 0 bases at J, with 8 bases in the middle. CDR3 amino acids: CASSPVTSSGANVLTF. The CDR3 nucleotides read TGTGCCAGCTCACCAGTAACGAGCTCTGGGGCCAACGTCCTGACTTTC.

This clone was seen more than once but under ten times. This chain joins TRBV29-1 and TRBJ2-5; D remains unclear. From germline, CDR1 is SQVTM and CDR2 ANQGSEA. This CDR3 region has 14 residues. V was shortened by 6 bases and J by 3 bases, with 17 bases between the two germline ends. CDR3 region: CSVRRARTKETQYF. DNA of the CDR3: TGCAGCGTCAGAAGGGCCAGAACCAAAGAGACCCAGTACTTC.

The rearrangement joins TRBV6-5 to TRBJ2-5; either TRBD1 or TRBD2 may fit D (6 bases each). Trimming left V 7 bases short and J 6 bases short, with 15 bases between. This CDR3 region has 13 residues. In germline, CDR1 is MNHEY, CDR2 SVGAGI. The DNA of the CDR3 is TGTGCCAGCACGCTGGGGGCGGGAAAGACCCAGTACTTC. Protein product: CASTLGAGKTQYF.

The J gene is TRBJ2-5, the V gene TRBV5-1, with 9 bases matching TRBD1. After removal of 4 bases from V and 1 base from J, the junction contained 8 bases not matched to a gene. CDR3 size: 16 residues. Germline assignment: CDR1 SGHRS and CDR2 YFSETQ. CDR3 region: CASSQRATGGQETQYF. The CDR3 DNA follows: TGCGCCAGCAGCCAGAGAGCGACAGGGGGCCAAGAGACCCAGTACTTC.

This clone was detected a few times. This chain links TRBV28 with TRBJ2-3, with 8 bases lining up with TRBD1. The junction had 5 bases not matched to a gene; V was cut back by 6 bases and J by 6 bases. Germline V CDR1 and CDR2: MDHEN, SYDVKM. This CDR3 has 13 residues. The CDR3 coding sequence is TGTGCCAGCAGACGACAGGGGACCGATACGCAGTATTTT. It encodes CASRRQGTDTQYF.

This clone occurred a few times. The chain has TRBV4-3 and TRBJ2-1; maybe TRBD2 (6 bases). V shed 1 base and J shed 12 bases, with 28 bases lying between them. The CDR3 has 18 amino acids. Germline lookup yields CDR1 LGHNA and CDR2 YSLEER. CDR3: CASSQVWSGDGGLVWQFF. CDR3 DNA sequence: TGCGCCAGCAGCCAAGTTTGGTCGGGGGATGGAGGACTCGTCTGGCAGTTCTTC.

V gene TRBV7-3 combines with J gene TRBJ2-1, with 7 positions matching TRBD1. V was clipped by 5 bases and J by 5 bases; unmatched bases: 3. Per the germline V gene, CDR1 is SGHTA and CDR2 is FQGTGA. The CDR3 totals 13 residues. The CDR3, as DNA: TGTGCCAGCAGCAACAGGGGTGACAATGAGCAGTTCTTC. The encoded protein is CASSNRGDNEQFF.

The V call is TRBV29-1, the J call TRBJ2-3; a possible D gene is TRBD1 (6 bases). Trimming cost V 7 bases and J 0 bases, with 14 bases left between them. Germline assignment: CDR1 SQVTM and CDR2 ANQGSEA. The CDR3 runs 14 residues. The CDR3 sequence is CSATGTPSTDTQYF. The CDR3 DNA reads as TGCAGCGCTACCGGGACACCTAGCACAGATACGCAGTATTTT.

The rearrangement links TRBV13 to TRBJ1-2; D gene unclear. The CDR3 has 13 residues. Trimming shortened V by 7 bases and J by 7 bases, and 16 bases separated the two germline ends. Germline CDR1 is PRHDT and CDR2 is FYEKMQ (reference sequence). CDR3 DNA sequence: TGTGCCAGCACCCGATGGGGTGGTGGTGGCTACACCTTC. As protein: CASTRWGGGGYTF.

This clone was detected only a few times. The chain has TRBV7-2 and TRBJ2-1, with D maybe TRBD1 (6 bases). CDR1 is SGHTA and CDR2 is FQGNSA in the germline V gene. CDR3 size: 16 residues. Trimming cost V 5 bases and J 2 bases, with 16 bases left between them. In DNA, the CDR3 is TGTGCCAGCAGCCGAACCGACAGGTCCCCCTACAATGAGCAGTTCTTC. Its protein product is CASSRTDRSPYNEQFF.